A selection of T cell receptor beta chains follows, all from one sample in a study of beta chain features in type 1 diabetes. Libraries were prepared by immunoSEQ multiplex PCR; TCRdb keeps only in-frame clonotypes and omits some of them. The sample shows roughly 250,000 clones, around 68% of them seen only once. Sequencing was carried out using naive CD4+ T cells from blood. The receptors derive from a man aged 30-40 years in good health. Each CDR3 is given with its conserved first and last residue. The D gene is left open where the match is weak. Clone size is given for some rows only: seen once, a few or many times, or a class if the clone is expanded.

D gene	clone size	V gene	J gene	CDR3 DNA	CDR3 protein
NA	few	TRBV9	TRBJ2-1	TGTGCCAGCAGCGTAGAGGGTGGGACCAGCTCCTACAATGAGCAGTTCTTC	CASSVEGGTSSYNEQFF
NA	NA	TRBV29-1	TRBJ2-3	TGCAGCGTTGAAAGACAGTTAACAGATACGCAGTATTTT	CSVERQLTDTQYF
NA	NA	TRBV6-5	TRBJ2-3	TGTGCCAGCAGTCTCGGGACGGCAGATACGCAGTATTTT	CASSLGTADTQYF
NA	few	TRBV19	TRBJ1-5	TGTGCCAGTATGCGAGGGGAATCTCAGCCCCAGCATTTT	CASMRGESQPQHF
NA	NA	TRBV29-1	TRBJ2-5	TGCAGCGTTGAAAGGGACCGGAGGGAGACCCAGTACTTC	CSVERDRRETQYF
NA	few	TRBV29-1	TRBJ2-3	TGCAGCTCTGATAGGGGCACAGATACGCAGTATTTT	CSSDRGTDTQYF
NA	NA	TRBV10-3	TRBJ2-3	TGTGCCATCAGTGGAAGACAGCTAAGTCCCACAGATACGCAGTATTTT	CAISGRQLSPTDTQYF
NA	few	TRBV5-1	TRBJ2-1	TGCGCCAGCAGCTTGGTTTTAAGAGAGCAGTTCTTC	CASSLVLREQFF
TRBD2	NA	TRBV6-5	TRBJ2-7	TGTGCCAGCAGCCCGCTAGCGGGAGCCTACGAGCAGTACTTC	CASSPLAGAYEQYF
TRBD1	NA	TRBV29-1	TRBJ2-5	TGCAGCGTCTTTGACAGGGGGTACCAAGAGACCCAGTACTTC	CSVFDRGYQETQYF
NA	NA	TRBV29-1	TRBJ1-1	TGCAGCGTTGAAAAAGCTTTCTTT	CSVEKAFF
TRBD1	NA	TRBV30	TRBJ2-2	TGTGCCTGGAGTGGGACAGGGACCGGGGAGCTGTTTTTT	CAWSGTGTGELFF
NA	NA	TRBV9	TRBJ1-2	TGTGCCAGCAGCGCCTCAGGGAATGGCTACACCTTC	CASSASGNGYTF
NA	NA	TRBV30	TRBJ1-6	TGTGCCTGTCCGGGACAAATAGGTCCTTATAATTCACCCCTCCACTTT	CACPGQIGPYNSPLHF
TRBD2	NA	TRBV29-1	TRBJ2-5	TGCAGCGTGTTAGGACTAGCGGGGGGGAAGCAAGAGACCCAGTACTTC	CSVLGLAGGKQETQYF
TRBD1	few	TRBV29-1	TRBJ2-7	TGCAGCACCATCACCGGGACAGGGACCAACGAGCAGTACTTC	CSTITGTGTNEQYF
TRBD1	NA	TRBV6-5	TRBJ1-1	TGTGCCAGTAAGCTGTGGACAGGGGAAGCTTTCTTT	CASKLWTGEAFF
NA	few	TRBV9	TRBJ2-4	TGTGCCAGCAGCGCGTCGACTGGGACCAAAAACATTCAGTACTTC	CASSASTGTKNIQYF
TRBD2	NA	TRBV15	TRBJ2-1	TGTGCCACCAGCAGAGGGGATAGCGGGAAGGGATATGAGCAGTTCTTC	CATSRGDSGKGYEQFF
NA	NA	TRBV30	TRBJ1-1	TGTGCCTGGCTTTACCGCGGTACGAACACTGAAGCTTTCTTT	CAWLYRGTNTEAFF
NA	NA	TRBV30	TRBJ1-1	TGTGCCTGGATACAGAGTACTGAAGCTTTCTTT	CAWIQSTEAFF
TRBD1	NA	TRBV25-1	TRBJ1-2	TGTGCCAGCAGTTGGGACAGTAACTATGGCTACACCTTC	CASSWDSNYGYTF
NA	few	TRBV28	TRBJ2-1	TGTGCCAGCAGTCCCCTACAGAGCTCCTACAATGAGCAGTTCTTC	CASSPLQSSYNEQFF
TRBD2	NA	TRBV5-6	TRBJ2-7	TGTGCCAGCAGCTTGGAGCCAGCGGGAGGCTTCGAGCAGTACTTC	CASSLEPAGGFEQYF
NA	NA	TRBV23-1	TRBJ2-4	TGCGCCAGCAGTCAATCCTGGCTAGCCAAAAACATTCAGTACTTC	CASSQSWLAKNIQYF
NA	few	TRBV30	TRBJ1-5	TGTGCCTGGAGTGCAGGGGAGCGCAATCAGCCCCAGCATTTT	CAWSAGERNQPQHF
NA	NA	TRBV25-1	TRBJ2-3	TGTGCCAGCAGTGCCTTCGGAGATACGCAGTATTTT	CASSAFGDTQYF
NA	NA	TRBV14	TRBJ2-3	TGTGCCAGCAGCCACAACACAGATACGCAGTATTTT	CASSHNTDTQYF
TRBD1	few	TRBV28	TRBJ2-1	TGTGCCAGCAGTTCGCCGGGACAGGGGGCCTATGAGCAGTTCTTC	CASSSPGQGAYEQFF
NA	few	TRBV7-8	TRBJ2-5	TGTGCCAGCAGCTTAGGCAGGGAGACCCAGTACTTC	CASSLGRETQYF
TRBD1	NA	TRBV29-1	TRBJ2-7	TGCAGCGTTGAAGTGACCGGACAGGGGTCCCCCTACGAGCAGTACTTC	CSVEVTGQGSPYEQYF
NA	NA	TRBV30	TRBJ2-2	TGTGCCTGGAAGAAGGGATTCAACTGGGCCAGCACCGGGGAGCTGTTTTTT	CAWKKGFNWASTGELFF
NA	NA	TRBV6-1	TRBJ2-7	TGTGCCAGCAGTGCCTGGGTTTCCGAGCAGTACTTC	CASSAWVSEQYF
NA	NA	TRBV28	TRBJ1-5	TGTGCCAGCAGTTTCACGACACTAGATCAGCCCCAGCATTTT	CASSFTTLDQPQHF
TRBD2	NA	TRBV7-2	TRBJ2-3	TGTGCCAGCAGCTTGGGACTAGCGGGAGCAGATACGCAGTATTTT	CASSLGLAGADTQYF
NA	NA	TRBV6-6	TRBJ2-7	TGTGCCAGCAGTTCCGCTAAACGGCAGTACTTC	CASSSAKRQYF
NA	few	TRBV29-1	TRBJ2-2	TGCAGCGTAGGCCGAGCCCCCTCGAACACCGGGGAGCTGTTTTTT	CSVGRAPSNTGELFF
TRBD2	NA	TRBV30	TRBJ2-1	TGTGCCTGGAGCGTGACTAGCCCCTTCTCCTACAATGAGCAGTTCTTC	CAWSVTSPFSYNEQFF
NA	NA	TRBV29-1	TRBJ2-4	TGCAGCGTTGTTTTGCCAACGTCGGGAAACATTCAGTACTTC	CSVVLPTSGNIQYF
NA	NA	TRBV7-9	TRBJ2-3	TGTGCCAGCAGCTTAGGGAACGGTGGCGATACGCAGTATTTT	CASSLGNGGDTQYF
NA	few	TRBV29-1	TRBJ2-7	TGCAGCGTTGAAGTGGGTAACGAGCAGTACTTC	CSVEVGNEQYF
TRBD1	NA	TRBV9	TRBJ2-1	TGTGCCAGCAGCGACCCGTACAGGGGGAAGTTCTTC	CASSDPYRGKFF
NA	NA	TRBV30	TRBJ1-6	TGTGCCTGGAGTGTACTAAGGGAATCACCCCTCCACTTT	CAWSVLRESPLHF
NA	NA	TRBV29-1	TRBJ2-3	TGCAGCGGAGGGGGACCCAGCACAGATACGCAGTATTTT	CSGGGPSTDTQYF
NA	once	TRBV6-5	TRBJ2-7	TGTGCCAGCAGCTCGACCGGACCCTACGAGCAGTACTTC	CASSSTGPYEQYF
NA	NA	TRBV9	TRBJ1-4	TGTGCCAGCAGCGTAGAGGCAGGGTACAACGAAAAACTGTTTTTT	CASSVEAGYNEKLFF
TRBD2	NA	TRBV4-3	TRBJ2-7	TGCGCCAGCACTCCCACCACTGCTGCCGGGGGGGCCTACGAGCAGTACTTC	CASTPTTAAGGAYEQYF
TRBD1	NA	TRBV14	TRBJ2-5	TGTGCCAGCAGCCCGAAAAGGACAGGGCGGGAGACCCAGTACTTC	CASSPKRTGRETQYF
NA	NA	TRBV7-2	TRBJ2-1	TGTGCCAGTGAACCGGGGCAGGGACATGTCAATGAGCAGTTCTTC	CASEPGQGHVNEQFF
TRBD1	NA	TRBV5-6	TRBJ2-2	TGTGCCAGCAGCTTCCGACAGGGTTACACCGGGGAGCTGTTTTTT	CASSFRQGYTGELFF